These 11 T cell receptor beta chains were all obtained from the same sample, sequenced in a study of cytomegalovirus exposure and HLA in healthy donors. The PCR had 60 Vbeta and 13 Jbeta primers. Assay: immunoSEQ multiplex PCR; the TCRdb copy retains only in-frame clones and omits some. Altogether some 57,000 clones are present, 80% to 90% being singletons, with the ten largest covering 1.5%. The sequencing input was PBMCs. Receptor source: a man aged 25-45 years in good health and CMV-seropositive.

The gene calls are TRBV21-1 and TRBJ2-4; TRBD2, the D gene given by the table, was not confirmed from the DNA. TRBV21-1 is a known pseudogene. The CDR3 is 14 residues long. The CDR3 sequence: CASSSQGGKNIQYF. In DNA form, the CDR3 reads TGTGCCAGCAGCTCCCAAGGAGGCAAAAACATTCAGTACTTC.

This chain links TRBV30 with TRBJ1-3, with TRBD1 as a possible D gene (6 bases). Germline V lookup: CDR1 GTSNPN, CDR2 SVGIG (reference sequence). The CDR3 spans 17 residues. Trimming stripped 0 bases from V and 0 bases from J, with 15 bases between. The CDR3 bases are TGTGCCTGGAGTGTACTAGGGGACACCAGCTCTGGAAACACCATATATTTT. It yields the protein CAWSVLGDTSSGNTIYF.

In this sample, this clone turned up a few times. The rearrangement joins TRBV18 to TRBJ1-4; no clear D gene. This CDR3 contains 15 residues. The V end was cut by 5 bases, the J end by 7 bases, with 17 bases between. Germline lookup yields CDR1 KGHSH and CDR2 LQKENI. The CDR3 nucleotides read TGTGCCAGCTCAGTTGGTAGAGAAGCAGGTGAAAAACTGTTTTTT. Protein product: CASSVGREAGEKLFF.

The chain recombines TRBV4-1 with TRBJ2-7, with 11 bases matching TRBD1. V dropped 1 base and J dropped 6; count of bases not matched to a gene: 5. This CDR3 has 15 residues. The germline gives CDR1 MGHRA, CDR2 YSYEKL. CDR3 residues: CASSQVQDRGREQYF. In DNA, the CDR3 is TGCGCCAGCAGCCAAGTCCAGGACAGGGGGCGCGAGCAGTACTTC.

The gene calls are TRBV6-5 and TRBJ1-2, with D possibly TRBD1 on 6 matching bases. Germline values: CDR1 MNHEY, CDR2 SVGAGI. The CDR3 extends over 13 amino acids. V dropped 4 bases and J dropped 2 bases, with 8 bases sitting between them. As DNA, the CDR3 is TGTGCCAGCAGTTGGGACAAAAACTATGGCTACACCTTC. Translation gives CASSWDKNYGYTF.

The rearrangement joins TRBV7-2 to TRBJ2-3; 13 bases are shared with TRBD2. V was pared by 4 bases and J by 1 base, with 2 bases of the junction left unmatched. In germline, CDR1 is SGHTA, CDR2 FQGNSA. This CDR3 has 16 residues. The CDR3 here is CASSSGLAGGTDTQYF. CDR3 sequence (DNA): TGTGCCAGCAGCTCCGGACTAGCGGGAGGCACAGATACGCAGTATTTT.

This clone was detected once. A read error may account for a junction end that differs from germline. Distinct nucleotide sequences in the sample also encode this CDR3. The J gene is TRBJ2-4, the V gene TRBV4-3; tentatively, D is TRBD1 (6 bases). CDR1 LGHNA and CDR2 YSLEER come from the germline V gene. The CDR3 length is 17 residues. The DNA of the CDR3 is TGCGCCAGTAGCCAGGATATTGCAGGGGACGCCAAAAACATTCAGTACTTC. Translation gives CASSQDIAGDAKNIQYF.

A note on this clone: The same CDR3 also results from other DNA sequences found in this sample. The V gene is TRBV5-1, the J gene TRBJ1-4, with 7 positions matching TRBD1. The J segment lost 7 bases and the V segment lost 4 bases, leaving 10 bases of the junction unmatched. The germline V gene encodes CDR1 SGHRS and CDR2 YFSETQ. The CDR3 has 15 amino acids. The CDR3 loop is CASSVTGTDGEKLFF. The CDR3 nucleotides read TGCGCCAGCAGCGTAACCGGGACAGACGGTGAAAAACTGTTTTTT.

The genes are TRBV7-9 and TRBJ2-5, with 12 bases matching TRBD2. This CDR3 contains 15 residues. Germline CDR1 and CDR2: SEHNR and FQNEAQ (reference sequence). V was clipped by 0 bases and J by 5 bases; unmatched bases: 1. The CDR3 is CASSLALAGGETQYF. CDR3 DNA sequence: TGTGCCAGCAGCTTAGCCCTAGCGGGAGGGGAGACCCAGTACTTC.

J is TRBJ2-1 and V is TRBV5-4; TRBD2 matches at 16 bases. The germline V gene has CDR1 SGHNT and CDR2 YYREEE (reference sequence). Germline trimming cut 1 base from V and 7 bases from J; bases unmatched to any gene: 5. This CDR3 comprises 17 residues. The CDR3 here is CASSLTGTSGRANEQFF. In DNA, the CDR3 is TGTGCCAGCAGCTTGACCGGGACTAGCGGGAGGGCGAATGAGCAGTTCTTC.

The rearrangement uses TRBV11-3 and TRBJ1-1, with 7 nucleotides matching TRBD1. The CDR3 runs to 14 residues. CDR1 is SGHNT and CDR2 is YENEEA in the germline V gene. With 5 bases clipped from V and 4 bases from J, the junction kept 7 bases outside the gene matches. The CDR3 protein is CASSERQGSTEAFF. The CDR3 DNA reads TGTGCCAGCAGCGAGAGACAGGGTAGCACTGAAGCTTTCTTT.